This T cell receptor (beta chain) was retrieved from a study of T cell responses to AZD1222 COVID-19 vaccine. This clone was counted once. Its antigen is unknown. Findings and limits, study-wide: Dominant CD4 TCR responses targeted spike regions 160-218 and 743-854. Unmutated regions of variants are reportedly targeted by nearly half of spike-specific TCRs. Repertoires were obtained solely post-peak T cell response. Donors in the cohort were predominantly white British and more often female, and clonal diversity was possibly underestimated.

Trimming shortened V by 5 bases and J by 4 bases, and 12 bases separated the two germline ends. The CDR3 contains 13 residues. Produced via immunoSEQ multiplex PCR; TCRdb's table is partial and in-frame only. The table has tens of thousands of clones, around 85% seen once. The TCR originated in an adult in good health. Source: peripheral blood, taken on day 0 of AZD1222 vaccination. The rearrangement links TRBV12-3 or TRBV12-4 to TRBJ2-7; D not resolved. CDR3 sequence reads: CASSDLASYEQYF. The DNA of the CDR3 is TGTGCCAGCAGTGACCTGGCAAGTTACGAGCAGTACTTC.